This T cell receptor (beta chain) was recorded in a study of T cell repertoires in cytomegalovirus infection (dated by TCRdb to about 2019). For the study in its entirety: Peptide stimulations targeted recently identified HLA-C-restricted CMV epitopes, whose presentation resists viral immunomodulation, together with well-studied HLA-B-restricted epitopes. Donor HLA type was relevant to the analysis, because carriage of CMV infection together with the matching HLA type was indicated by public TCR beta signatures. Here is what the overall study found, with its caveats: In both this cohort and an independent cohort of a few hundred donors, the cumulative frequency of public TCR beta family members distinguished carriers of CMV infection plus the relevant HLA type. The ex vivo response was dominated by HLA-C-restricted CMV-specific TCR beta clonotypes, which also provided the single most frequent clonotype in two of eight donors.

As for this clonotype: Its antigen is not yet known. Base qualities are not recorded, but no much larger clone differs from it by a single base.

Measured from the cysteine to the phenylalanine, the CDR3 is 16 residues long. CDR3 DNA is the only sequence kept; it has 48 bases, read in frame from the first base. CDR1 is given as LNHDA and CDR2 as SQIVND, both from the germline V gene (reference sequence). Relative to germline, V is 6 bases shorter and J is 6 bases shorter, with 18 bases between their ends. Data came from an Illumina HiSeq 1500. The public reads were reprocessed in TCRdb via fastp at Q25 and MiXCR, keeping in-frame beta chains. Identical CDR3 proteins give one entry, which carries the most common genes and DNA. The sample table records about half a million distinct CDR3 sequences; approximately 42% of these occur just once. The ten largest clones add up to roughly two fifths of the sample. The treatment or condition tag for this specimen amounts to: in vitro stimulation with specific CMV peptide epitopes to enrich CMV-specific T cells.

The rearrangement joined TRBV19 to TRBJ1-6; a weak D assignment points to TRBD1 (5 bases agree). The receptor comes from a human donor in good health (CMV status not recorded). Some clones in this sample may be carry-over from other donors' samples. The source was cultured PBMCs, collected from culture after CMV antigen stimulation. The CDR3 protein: CASSQSAGDLNSPLHF. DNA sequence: TGTGCCAGTAGCCAGTCGGCGGGGGATCTTAATTCACCCCTCCACTTT.